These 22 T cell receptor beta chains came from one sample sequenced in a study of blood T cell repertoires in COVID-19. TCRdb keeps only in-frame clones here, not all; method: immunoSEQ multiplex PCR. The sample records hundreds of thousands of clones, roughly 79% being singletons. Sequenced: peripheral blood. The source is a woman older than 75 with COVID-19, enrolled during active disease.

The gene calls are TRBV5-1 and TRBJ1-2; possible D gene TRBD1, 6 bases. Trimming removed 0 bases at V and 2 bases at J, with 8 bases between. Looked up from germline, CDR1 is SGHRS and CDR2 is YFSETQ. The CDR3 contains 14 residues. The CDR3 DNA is TGCGCCAGCAGCTTGGGGACAGCCAACTATGGCTACACCTTC. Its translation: CASSLGTANYGYTF. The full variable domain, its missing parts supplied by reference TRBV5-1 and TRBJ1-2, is KAGVTQTPRYLIKTRGQQVTLSCSPISGHRSVSWYQQTPGQGLQFLFEYFSETQRNKGNFPGRFSGRQFSNSRSEMNVSTLELGDSALYLCASSLGTANYGYTFGSGTRLTVV.

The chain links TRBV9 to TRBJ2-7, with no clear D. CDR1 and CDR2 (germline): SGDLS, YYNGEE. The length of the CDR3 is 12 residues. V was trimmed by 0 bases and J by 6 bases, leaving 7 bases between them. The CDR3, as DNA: TGTGCCAGCAGCGTAGACCGCGGCGAGCAGTACTTC. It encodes CASSVDRGEQYF.

CDR3 in amino acids: CASSLTGRESYEQYF. CDR3 DNA: TGTGCCAGCAGTCTCACCGGGAGGGAGTCCTACGAGCAGTACTTC. This chain connects TRBV27 to TRBJ2-7; 8 bases are shared with TRBD2. The CDR3 length is 15 residues. The J segment lost 1 base and the V segment lost 5 bases, leaving 7 bases of the junction unmatched. The germline V gene has CDR1 MNHEY and CDR2 SMNVEV (reference sequence).

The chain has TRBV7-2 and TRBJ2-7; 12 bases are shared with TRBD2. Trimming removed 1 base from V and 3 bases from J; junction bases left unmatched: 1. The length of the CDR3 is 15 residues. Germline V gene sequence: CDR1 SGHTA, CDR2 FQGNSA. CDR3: CASSLVTSGGYEQYF. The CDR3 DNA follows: TGTGCCAGCAGCTTAGTGACTAGCGGGGGCTACGAGCAGTACTTC.

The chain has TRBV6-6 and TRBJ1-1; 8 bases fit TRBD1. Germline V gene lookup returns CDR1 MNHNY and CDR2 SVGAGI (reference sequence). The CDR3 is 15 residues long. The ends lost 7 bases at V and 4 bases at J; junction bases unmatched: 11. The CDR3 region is CASKNLQGVGTEAFF. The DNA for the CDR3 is TGTGCCAGCAAGAATCTACAGGGGGTCGGCACTGAAGCTTTCTTT.

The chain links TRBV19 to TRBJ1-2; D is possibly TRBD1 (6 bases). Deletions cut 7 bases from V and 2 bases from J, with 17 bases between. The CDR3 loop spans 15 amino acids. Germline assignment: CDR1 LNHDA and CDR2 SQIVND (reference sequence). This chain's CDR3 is CASKTGGQLNYGYTF. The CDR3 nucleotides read TGTGCCAGTAAAACGGGGGGACAACTCAACTATGGCTACACCTTC.

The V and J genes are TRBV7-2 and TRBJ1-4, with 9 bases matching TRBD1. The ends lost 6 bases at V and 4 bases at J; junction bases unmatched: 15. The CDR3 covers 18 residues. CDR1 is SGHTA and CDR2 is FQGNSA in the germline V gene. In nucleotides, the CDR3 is TGTGCCAGCAGTTCCGGAGGTGGACAGGGGCGCGGTAATGAAAAACTGTTTTTT. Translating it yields CASSSGGGQGRGNEKLFF.

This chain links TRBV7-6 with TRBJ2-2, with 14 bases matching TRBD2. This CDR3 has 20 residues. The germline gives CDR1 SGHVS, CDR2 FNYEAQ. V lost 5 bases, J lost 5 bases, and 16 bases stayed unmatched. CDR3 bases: TGTGCCAGCAGCCCAGGGGTCCCGGGACTAGCGGGGGCAAGAACCGGGGAGCTGTTTTTT. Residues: CASSPGVPGLAGARTGELFF.

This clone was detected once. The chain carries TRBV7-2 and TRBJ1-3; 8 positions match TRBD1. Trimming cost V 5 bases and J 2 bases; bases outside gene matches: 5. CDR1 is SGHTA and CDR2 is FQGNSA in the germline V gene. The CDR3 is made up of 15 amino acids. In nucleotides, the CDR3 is TGTGCCAGCAGCCCACAGACAGGGGCTGGAAACACCATATATTTT. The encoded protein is CASSPQTGAGNTIYF.

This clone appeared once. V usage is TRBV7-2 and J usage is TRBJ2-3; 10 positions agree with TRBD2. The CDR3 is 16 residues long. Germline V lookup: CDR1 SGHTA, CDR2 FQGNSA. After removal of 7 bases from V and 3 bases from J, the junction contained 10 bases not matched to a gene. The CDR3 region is CASTYPTSGITDTQYF. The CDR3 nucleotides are TGTGCCAGCACCTATCCAACTAGCGGGATAACAGATACGCAGTATTTT.

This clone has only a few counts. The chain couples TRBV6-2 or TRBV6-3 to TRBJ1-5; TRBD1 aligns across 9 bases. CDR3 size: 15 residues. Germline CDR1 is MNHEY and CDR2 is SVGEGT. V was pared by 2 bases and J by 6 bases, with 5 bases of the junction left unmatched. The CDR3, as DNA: TGTGCCAGCAGTTACGAGAGACAGGGGGTTCAGCCCCAGCATTTT. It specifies CASSYERQGVQPQHF.

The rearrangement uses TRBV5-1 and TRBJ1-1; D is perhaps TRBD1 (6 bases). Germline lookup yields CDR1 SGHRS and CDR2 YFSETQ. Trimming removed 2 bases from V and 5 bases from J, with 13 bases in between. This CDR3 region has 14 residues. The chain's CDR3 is CASSLGGELTEAFF. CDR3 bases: TGCGCCAGCAGCTTAGGGGGGGAACTAACTGAAGCTTTCTTT.

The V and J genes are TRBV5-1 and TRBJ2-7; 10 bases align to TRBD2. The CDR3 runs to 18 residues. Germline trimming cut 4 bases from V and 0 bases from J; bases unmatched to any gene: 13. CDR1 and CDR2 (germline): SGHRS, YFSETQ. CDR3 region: CASSPEASGGLSSYEQYF. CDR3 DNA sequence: TGCGCCAGCAGCCCGGAGGCTAGCGGGGGCCTCAGCTCCTACGAGCAGTACTTC.

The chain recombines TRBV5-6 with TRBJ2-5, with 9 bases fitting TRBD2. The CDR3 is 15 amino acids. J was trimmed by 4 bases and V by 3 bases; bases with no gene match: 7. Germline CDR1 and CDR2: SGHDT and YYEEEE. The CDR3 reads CASSWSGGPTETQYF. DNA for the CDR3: TGTGCCAGCAGCTGGAGCGGGGGGCCAACAGAGACCCAGTACTTC.

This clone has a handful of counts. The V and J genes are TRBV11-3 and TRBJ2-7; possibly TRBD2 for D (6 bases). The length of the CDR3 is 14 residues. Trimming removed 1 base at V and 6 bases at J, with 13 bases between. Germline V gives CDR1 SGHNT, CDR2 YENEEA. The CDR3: CASSLGRDSTEQYF. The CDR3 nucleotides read TGTGCCAGCAGCTTAGGGCGGGATTCGACCGAGCAGTACTTC.

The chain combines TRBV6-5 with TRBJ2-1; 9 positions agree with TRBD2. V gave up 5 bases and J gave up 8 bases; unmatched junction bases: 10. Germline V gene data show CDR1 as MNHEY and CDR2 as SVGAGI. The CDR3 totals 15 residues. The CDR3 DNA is TGTGCCAGCAGTAATCCCGGGACTAGCAGGTATGAGCAGTTCTTC. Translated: CASSNPGTSRYEQFF.

The CDR3 reads CASSRGSENTEAFF. The CDR3 region has the DNA TGCGCCAGCAGCCGAGGAAGCGAGAACACTGAAGCTTTCTTT. V and J are TRBV4-1 and TRBJ1-1; D gene unclear. In germline, CDR1 is MGHRA, CDR2 YSYEKL. The CDR3 length is 14 residues. Deletions cut 4 bases from V and 1 base from J, with 10 bases between.

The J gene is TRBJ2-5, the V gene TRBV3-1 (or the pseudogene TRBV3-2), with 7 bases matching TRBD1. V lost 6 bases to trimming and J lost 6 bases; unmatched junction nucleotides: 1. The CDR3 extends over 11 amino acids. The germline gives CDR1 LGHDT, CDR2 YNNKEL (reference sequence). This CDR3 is CASRTGKTQYF. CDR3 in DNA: TGTGCCAGCAGGACAGGGAAGACCCAGTACTTC.

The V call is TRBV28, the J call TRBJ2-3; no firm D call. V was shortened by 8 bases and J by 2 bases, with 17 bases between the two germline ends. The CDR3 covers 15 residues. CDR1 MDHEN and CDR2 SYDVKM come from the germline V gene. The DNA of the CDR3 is TGTGCCAGCGGTACTATTAGCTTATCCACAGATACGCAGTATTTT. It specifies CASGTISLSTDTQYF.

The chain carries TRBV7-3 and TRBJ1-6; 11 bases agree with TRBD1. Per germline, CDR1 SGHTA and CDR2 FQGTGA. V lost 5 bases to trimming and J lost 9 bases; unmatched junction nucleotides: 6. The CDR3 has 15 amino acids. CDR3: CASSADGTGGSPLHF. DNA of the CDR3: TGTGCCAGCAGCGCCGACGGGACAGGGGGTTCACCCCTCCACTTT.

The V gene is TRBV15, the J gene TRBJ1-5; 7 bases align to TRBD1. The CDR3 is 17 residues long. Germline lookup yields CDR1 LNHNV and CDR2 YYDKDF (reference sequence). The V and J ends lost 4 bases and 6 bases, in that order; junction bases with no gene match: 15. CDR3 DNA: TGTGCCACCAGCACTAATACCAGACAGGGCGCAGGTCAGCCCCAGCATTTT. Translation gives CATSTNTRQGAGQPQHF.

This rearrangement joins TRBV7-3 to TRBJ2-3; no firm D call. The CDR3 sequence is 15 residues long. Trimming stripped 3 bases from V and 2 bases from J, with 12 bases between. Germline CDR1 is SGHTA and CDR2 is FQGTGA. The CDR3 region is CASSFYGRNTDTQYF. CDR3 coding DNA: TGTGCCAGCAGCTTTTACGGCAGGAACACAGATACGCAGTATTTT.